This T cell receptor (beta chain) was profiled in a study of T-cell reconstitution after alpha-beta-depleted transplantation in children. Study-level points and caveats: T cells produced anew were the main source of T-cell counts and diversity one year after transplant. Surviving thymic progenitors and recipient T cells were the source of high TCRbeta diversity at day 60 in some patients. Several hundred rapidly expanded clones from non-depleted graft cells reportedly supplied alpha-beta T cells about two months post-transplant.

On this clonotype: The antigen is undetermined.

Unique molecular identifiers tagged the TCRbeta library. MiXCR, applied by TCRdb to the PCR reads, yields one record per CDR3 protein. The sample has some 300,000 distinct CDR3 sequences, 6.5% to 9% seen once. The junction had 6 bases not matched to a gene; V was cut back by 4 bases and J by 7 bases. The CDR3 runs 12 residues. In germline, CDR1 is DFQATT, CDR2 SNEGSKA (reference sequence). The chain uses TRBV20-1 and TRBJ1-2; 7 bases match TRBD1. This material consisted of peripheral blood, taken 360 days after TCRalphabeta/CD19-depleted stem cell transplant. This TCR came from a female patient between 2 and 10 years old who had a stem cell transplant for Fanconi anemia, so the T cells may come from the graft donor. In nucleotides, the CDR3 is TGCAGTGCTACGACAGGGAATGGTGGCTACACCTTC. Translating gives CSATTGNGGYTF.